The 14 T cell receptor beta chains reported below all come from one sample, sequenced in a study of neurological immune-mediated disorders. TCRdb analysed the 5' RACE reads with MiXCR anew, one entry per CDR3 protein. Of approximately 28,000 distinct CDR3 sequences detected, about an eighth appear once; the ten largest clones hold more than 4.5%. Time point noted: technical triplicate 2. The specimen was CD4+ T cells from blood. Every receptor here comes from a female donor with HTLV-1-associated myelopathy (HAM/TSP).

This clonotype was seen at least ten times. This chain uses TRBV6-1 with TRBJ1-5; 8 bases are a match to TRBD1. CDR1 and CDR2 from the germline V gene are MNHNS and SASEGT. The CDR3 loop spans 13 amino acids. The ends lost 4 bases at V and 5 bases at J; junction bases unmatched: 1. The CDR3: CASSGQGYQPQHF. For the CDR3, the DNA is TGTGCCAGCAGTGGACAGGGGTATCAGCCCCAGCATTTT.

This clonotype occurred many times. The V and J genes are TRBV5-1 and TRBJ2-3; D possibly uses TRBD1 or TRBD2 (5 bases each). Trimming stripped 1 base from V and 6 bases from J, with 12 bases between. The CDR3 consists of 14 residues. CDR1 is SGHRS, CDR2 YFSETQ, per germline. The CDR3 spells CASSLSGALDTQYF. As DNA, the CDR3 is TGCGCCAGCAGCTTGTCCGGGGCCCTCGATACGCAGTATTTT.

This clonotype has ten or more counts. The chain recombines TRBV5-6 with TRBJ2-5; TRBD2 agrees at 7 bases. J was trimmed by 1 base and V by 0 bases; bases with no gene match: 6. Germline CDR1 SGHDT, CDR2 YYEEEE. The CDR3 length is 16 residues. The CDR3 nucleotides read TGTGCCAGCAGCTTGGAGGTTGGGACTACCCAAGAGACCCAGTACTTC. Translating it yields CASSLEVGTTQETQYF. Full variable domain (remainder filled in from reference TRBV5-6 and TRBJ2-5): DAGVTQSPTHLIKTRGQQVTLRCSPKSGHDTVSWYQQALGQGPQFIFQYYEEEERQRGNFPDRFSGHQFPNYSSELNVNALLLGDSALYLCASSLEVGTTQETQYFGPGTRLLVL.

This clonotype was seen ten or more times. The chain uses TRBV29-1 and TRBJ2-5; TRBD2 is a possible D gene (6 bases). CDR3 length equals 14 residues. Trimming removed 6 bases from V and 1 base from J, with 15 bases in between. The V gene's germline CDR1 is SQVTM and CDR2 ANQGSEA. CDR3 sequence: CSVTPPGLQETQYF. The CDR3, as DNA: TGCAGCGTCACTCCCCCGGGACTCCAAGAGACCCAGTACTTC.

This clonotype was picked up many times. J is TRBJ2-1 and V is TRBV6-5, with 9 bases identical to TRBD1. Germline CDR1 is MNHEY and CDR2 is SVGAGI. V lost 5 bases, J lost 7 bases, and 9 bases stayed unmatched. CDR3 length: 15 amino acids. The CDR3 sequence: CASSTRQGGRNEQFF. DNA for the CDR3: TGTGCCAGCAGTACCAGACAGGGGGGGAGGAATGAGCAGTTCTTC.

This chain uses TRBV10-2 with TRBJ2-5; 12 nucleotides agree with TRBD2. After removal of 6 bases from V and 3 bases from J, the junction contained 5 bases not matched to a gene. Germline V CDR1 and CDR2: WSHSY, SAAADI. The CDR3 spans 15 residues. The CDR3 DNA reads TGCGCCAGCAGGGGACTAGCGGGTACCGAAGAGACCCAGTACTTC. It codes for CASRGLAGTEETQYF.

At least ten counts were recorded for this clonotype. The chain couples TRBV5-1 to TRBJ1-4; D gene unclear. Germline CDR1 is SGHRS and CDR2 is YFSETQ. V was cut by 0 bases and J by 0 bases, with 6 bases left in between. The CDR3 has 15 residues. The chain's CDR3 is CASSLEVATNEKLFF. CDR3 bases: TGCGCCAGCAGCTTGGAGGTCGCAACTAATGAAAAACTGTTTTTT.

This clonotype appeared many times. This sequence joins TRBV7-9 and TRBJ2-1; D is undetermined. The germline V and J ends were trimmed by 1 base and 5 bases, with 12 bases remaining between them. The CDR3 length is 15 residues. Germline CDR1 SEHNR, CDR2 FQNEAQ (reference sequence). The CDR3 region has the DNA TGTGCCAGCAGCTTAGGAGCTACCGCAGACAATGAGCAGTTCTTC. Amino acids: CASSLGATADNEQFF.

This clonotype has at least ten counts. The chain combines TRBV6-5 with TRBJ1-2, with TRBD1 identical over 7 bases. The junction had 9 bases not matched to a gene; V was cut back by 2 bases and J by 6 bases. Looked up from germline, CDR1 is MNHEY and CDR2 is SVGAGI. The CDR3 has 15 residues. CDR3: CASSYTLTGAHGYTF. CDR3 in DNA: TGTGCCAGCAGTTACACCCTTACAGGGGCACATGGCTACACCTTC.

This clonotype was observed at least ten times. This chain connects TRBV12-3 or TRBV12-4 to TRBJ2-3, with no clear D. V was cut by 8 bases and J by 3 bases, with 12 bases left in between. The CDR3 is 13 residues long. The CDR3 DNA reads TGTGCCAGCTCCCTGGTTGCTACAGATACGCAGTATTTT. Encoded protein: CASSLVATDTQYF.

This chain joins TRBV4-1 and TRBJ2-3, with 7 bases identical to TRBD2. This CDR3 is 15 amino acids long. With 4 bases clipped from V and 1 base from J, the junction kept 5 bases outside the gene matches. Germline CDR1 MGHRA, CDR2 YSYEKL. CDR3 region: CASSRGGGGTDTQYF. The CDR3 region has the DNA TGCGCCAGCAGCCGGGGGGGTGGGGGCACAGATACGCAGTATTTT.

The J gene is TRBJ2-5, the V gene TRBV12-5; no reliable D call. This CDR3 contains 12 residues. The germline V gene has CDR1 LGHNT and CDR2 FRNRAP. V was shortened by 5 bases and J by 10 bases, with 14 bases between the two germline ends. The CDR3 protein is CASGPDQDIQYF. The CDR3 nucleotides read TGTGCTAGTGGTCCGGACCAAGATATCCAGTACTTC.

Ten or more counts support this clonotype. The chain links TRBV19 to TRBJ2-7, with 8 bases aligning to TRBD1. CDR3 length: 15 amino acids. Trimming took 4 bases from V and 2 from J; bases not matched to a gene: 7. Germline V gives CDR1 LNHDA, CDR2 SQIVND (reference sequence). CDR3 residues: CASSTSGTGTYEQYF. For the CDR3, the DNA is TGTGCCAGTAGTACCTCCGGGACAGGAACCTACGAGCAGTACTTC.

Many counts were recorded for this clonotype. The chain is built from TRBV3-1 and TRBJ2-5; 9 bases are a match to TRBD1. The germline CDR1 and CDR2 sequences are LGHDT and YNNKEL (reference sequence). CDR3 length equals 13 residues. V gave up 4 bases and J gave up 7 bases; unmatched junction bases: 4. CDR3 nucleotides: TGTGCCAGCAGCCGGACAGGGGAGGGGACCCAGTACTTC. Protein product: CASSRTGEGTQYF.